Below, one T cell receptor beta chain is given with its context. The data belong to a study of blood T cell repertoires in COVID-19. The CDR3 contains 15 residues. Germline loops: CDR1 SGHAT, CDR2 FQNNGV. With V trimmed by 5 bases and J by 1 base, 5 bases remained unmatched. Authors' methods: Scientists estimated how many nucleated cells there were by amplifying reference gene primers. TCRdb's copy holds only in-frame clones and misses some; the assay was immunoSEQ multiplex PCR. V and J calls and clone size are copied from that table; D and trimming were computed from the DNA. The top ten hold 6% to 9.5% of the sample, which has some 66,000 clones, 91% seen once.

This sequence originates from a human donor in a cohort sampled during active COVID-19. The chain joins TRBV11-2 to TRBJ1-1, with 9 positions matching TRBD1. Sequencing was performed on peripheral blood. The CDR3 region has the DNA TGTGCCAGCAGCCCCTGGACAGGGGAGAACACTGAAGCTTTCTTT. Its protein is CASSPWTGENTEAFF.